This entry lists 29 T cell receptor beta chains sequenced from one sample in a study of shared clonotypes between healthy human individuals. Naive CD8 cells lacked CD45RO and underwent positive selection for CCR7, leaving out terminally differentiated effector memory CD45RA+ cells. Sequenced by immunoSEQ multiplex PCR; TCRdb stores in-frame clones only, minus some. The table records millions of clones, about 95% of them present only once. Sequencing input: naive CD8+ T cells sorted from blood. These receptors came from a man between 18 and 35 years old in good health.

Only one count was recorded for this clone. A read error is likely, as this CDR3 ends without the conserved phenylalanine or tryptophan. The chain employs TRBV30 and TRBJ1-2, with 12 bases identical to TRBD1. The CDR3 consists of 15 residues. Germline values: CDR1 GTSNPN, CDR2 SVGIG (reference sequence). Unmatched junction bases numbered 4, after V lost 0 bases and J lost 5 bases. CDR3 DNA sequence: TGTGCCTGGAGTGTAGGGACAGGGGGCCGGTATGGCTACACCTCC. This sequence encodes CAWSVGTGGRYGYTS.

As for this clone: The sample carries other DNA sequences with the same CDR3. The chain combines TRBV27 with TRBJ1-1; weak D call: TRBD1 (5 bases). Between the trimmed V and J ends, which lost 5 bases and 0 bases, there was a span of 7 bases. Germline-derived CDR1 and CDR2 are MNHEY and SMNVEV (reference sequence). CDR3 length: 13 amino acids. The CDR3 DNA reads as TGTGCCAGCAGTCCGGGACTGAACACTGAAGCTTTCTTT. This sequence encodes CASSPGLNTEAFF.

The table lists this clone with a count of one. The rearrangement links TRBV29-1 to TRBJ1-2; 8 positions agree with TRBD1. Germline V gene sequence: CDR1 SQVTM, CDR2 ANQGSEA. This CDR3 has 14 residues. J was trimmed by 4 bases and V by 3 bases; bases with no gene match: 7. Here the CDR3 reads CSVELGQGPYGYTF. The CDR3 DNA reads as TGCAGCGTTGAGCTCGGACAGGGCCCCTATGGCTACACCTTC.

The chain combines TRBV27 with TRBJ2-5, with D possibly matching TRBD2 (6 bases). The germline CDR1 and CDR2 sequences are MNHEY and SMNVEV (reference sequence). Trimming cost V 2 bases and J 6 bases, with 16 bases left between them. There are 15 residues in the CDR3. Here the CDR3 reads CASSLVQAGGKTQYF. The CDR3 region has the DNA TGTGCCAGCAGTTTAGTACAGGCCGGGGGAAAGACCCAGTACTTC.

The chain employs TRBV29-1 and TRBJ1-2, with D perhaps TRBD1 (5 bases). Germline CDR1 and CDR2: SQVTM and ANQGSEA. Trimming removed 3 bases from V and 2 bases from J, with 10 bases in between. CDR3 length: 13 amino acids. The CDR3 reads CSVDREGNYGYTF. As DNA, the CDR3 is TGCAGCGTTGACCGGGAGGGGAACTATGGCTACACCTTC.

Comments on this clone: The same CDR3 also results from other DNA sequences found in this sample. The chain couples TRBV5-6 to TRBJ1-2; 10 bases are shared with TRBD1. The CDR3 runs 14 residues. V lost 2 bases, J lost 3 bases, and 1 base stayed unmatched. Germline V gene sequence: CDR1 SGHDT, CDR2 YYEEEE. The CDR3 DNA sequence: TGTGCCAGCAGCTTCGGGACAGGGGACTATGGCTACACCTTC. Protein sequence: CASSFGTGDYGYTF.

The V gene is TRBV12-5, the J gene TRBJ2-5, with 7 bases matching TRBD1. Germline-derived CDR1 and CDR2 are LGHNT and FRNRAP. Losses at the gene ends were 5 bases for V and 2 bases for J; bases not matched to a gene: 8. The length of the CDR3 is 15 residues. The CDR3 reads CASGNDREGQETQYF. CDR3 sequence (DNA): TGTGCTAGTGGTAACGACAGGGAAGGTCAAGAGACCCAGTACTTC.

The J gene is TRBJ2-5, the V gene TRBV11-2, with TRBD2 identical over 10 bases. The V gene end was trimmed by 5 bases and the J gene end by 5 bases; junction bases not matched to a gene: 8. There are 15 residues in the CDR3. Germline V lookup: CDR1 SGHAT, CDR2 FQNNGV. CDR3 DNA sequence: TGTGCCAGCAGCCCTGGGGCTAGCGGGAGCGAGACCCAGTACTTC. Protein: CASSPGASGSETQYF.

CDR3 DNA: TGTGCCAGCAGTTCTTGGGGCCAGGGTAATTCACCCCTCCACTTT. This encodes CASSSWGQGNSPLHF. This chain joins TRBV27 and TRBJ1-6; possible D gene TRBD1, 5 bases. The V and J ends lost 4 bases and 6 bases respectively, with 13 bases between them. This CDR3 contains 15 residues. CDR1 is MNHEY and CDR2 is SMNVEV in the germline V gene (reference sequence).

Concerning this clone: This CDR3 is also generated by other DNA sequences in the sample. The genes are TRBV9 and TRBJ2-7; D possibly uses TRBD1 or TRBD2 (5 bases each). Germline CDR1 SGDLS, CDR2 YYNGEE. The CDR3 length is 14 residues. The V end lost 0 bases, the J end lost 4 bases, and 11 bases lay between the germline ends. Here the CDR3 reads CASSVDGGSYEQYF. Written as DNA, the CDR3 is TGTGCCAGCAGCGTAGATGGGGGTAGTTACGAGCAGTACTTC. The variable domain in full, completed from reference TRBV9 and TRBJ2-7, reads DSGVTQTPKHLITATGQRVTLRCSPRSGDLSVYWYQQSLDQGLQFLIQYYNGEERAKGNILERFSAQQFPDLHSELNLSSLELGDSALYFCASSVDGGSYEQYFGPGTRLTVT.

This clone came up once. The chain has TRBV5-4 and TRBJ1-1; 10 nucleotides match TRBD1. CDR1 is SGHNT and CDR2 is YYREEE in the germline V gene (reference sequence). This CDR3 spans 14 amino acids. The V and J ends lost 3 bases and 3 bases, in that order; junction bases with no gene match: 2. The CDR3 sequence: CASSWTGGDTEAFF. In DNA form, the CDR3 reads TGTGCCAGCAGCTGGACAGGGGGTGACACTGAAGCTTTCTTT.

The rearrangement joins TRBV29-1 to TRBJ1-2, with D perhaps matching TRBD1 (6 bases). The CDR3 length is 14 residues. V was pared by 3 bases and J by 5 bases, with 16 bases between. The germline gives CDR1 SQVTM, CDR2 ANQGSEA. The CDR3 DNA follows: TGCAGCGTTGAGGTTGTGGGGGCTGTTTATGGCTACACCTTC. This translates into CSVEVVGAVYGYTF. Variable domain in full (rest from reference TRBV29-1 and TRBJ1-2): SAVISQKPSRDICQRGTSLTIQCQVDSQVTMMFWYRQQPGQSLTLIATANQGSEATYESGFVIDKFPISRPNLTFSTLTVSNMSPEDSSIYLCSVEVVGAVYGYTFGSGTRLTVV.

V is TRBV11-2 and J is TRBJ1-1; tentative D call: TRBD1 (5 bases). Germline lookup yields CDR1 SGHAT and CDR2 FQNNGV. The length of the CDR3 is 17 residues. The V and J ends lost 5 bases and 6 bases respectively, with 25 bases between them. The DNA of the CDR3 is TGTGCCAGCAGCCCGTTAGTACGGTATGGGGACGGACCTGAAGCTTTCTTT. It specifies CASSPLVRYGDGPEAFF.

V gene TRBV19 combines with J gene TRBJ2-1, with TRBD1 matching 7 bases. Germline loops: CDR1 LNHDA, CDR2 SQIVND (reference sequence). Trimming took 6 bases from V and 1 from J; bases not matched to a gene: 6. The CDR3 is made up of 15 amino acids. CDR3 sequence reads: CASSDGQVSYNEQFF. The CDR3 region has the DNA TGTGCCAGTAGCGATGGACAGGTATCCTACAATGAGCAGTTCTTC. Looking up the rest from reference TRBV19 and TRBJ2-1 gives the full variable domain: DGGITQSPKYLFRKEGQNVTLSCEQNLNHDAMYWYRQDPGQGLRLIYYSQIVNDFQKGDIAEGYSVSREKKESFPLTVTSAQKNPTAFYLCASSDGQVSYNEQFFGPGTRLTVL.

The CDR3 sequence is CASGPWSYEQYF. The CDR3 coding sequence is TGTGCCAGCGGCCCTTGGTCCTACGAGCAGTACTTC. This sequence joins TRBV6-6 and TRBJ2-7; D gene unclear. The CDR3 is 12 residues long. V was clipped by 8 bases and J by 1 base, with 9 bases between them. Germline CDR1 is MNHNY and CDR2 is SVGAGI (reference sequence).

V gene TRBV30 combines with J gene TRBJ2-5; 10 bases align to TRBD1. Trimming removed 3 bases from V and 4 bases from J; junction bases left unmatched: 8. The CDR3 extends over 15 amino acids. Germline assignment: CDR1 GTSNPN and CDR2 SVGIG (reference sequence). CDR3: CAWSVMWTGGETQYF. In DNA form, the CDR3 reads TGTGCCTGGAGCGTAATGTGGACAGGGGGAGAGACCCAGTACTTC.

The chain employs TRBV14 and TRBJ1-6; D possibly corresponds to TRBD1 (5 bases). CDR3 length: 16 residues. Germline lookup yields CDR1 SGHDN and CDR2 FVKESK. With 0 bases removed from V and 4 bases from J, the gap between germline ends came to 10 bases. The chain's CDR3 is CASSQEVGGYNSPLHF. Written as DNA, the CDR3 is TGTGCCAGCAGCCAAGAGGTGGGGGGATATAATTCACCCCTCCACTTT.

The chain has TRBV5-1 and TRBJ2-2; a possible D gene is TRBD1 (5 bases). Germline V CDR1 and CDR2: SGHRS, YFSETQ. The CDR3 runs to 15 residues. Between the trimmed V and J ends, which lost 3 bases and 2 bases, there was a span of 11 bases. The CDR3 DNA reads as TGCGCCAGCAGCTCGACAGAACCTAACACCGGGGAGCTGTTTTTT. It is translated as CASSSTEPNTGELFF.

The chain combines TRBV5-5 with TRBJ1-2, with D hard to call. The CDR3 loop spans 14 amino acids. Germline V gene sequence: CDR1 SGHKS, CDR2 YYEKEE (reference sequence). V dropped 0 bases and J dropped 5 bases, with 11 bases sitting between them. CDR3 sequence (DNA): TGTGCCAGCAGCTTGGAGGTGGGGTATTATGGCTACACCTTC. Translated: CASSLEVGYYGYTF.

Only one count was recorded for this clone. V usage is TRBV7-9 and J usage is TRBJ1-1, with unresolved D. CDR3 length: 14 residues. The V gene lost 2 bases and the J gene lost 0 bases, with 7 bases spanning the gap. Germline V gives CDR1 SEHNR, CDR2 FQNEAQ (reference sequence). This CDR3 reads CASSLNGLNTEAFF. The DNA of the CDR3 is TGTGCCAGCAGCTTAAACGGTTTGAACACTGAAGCTTTCTTT.

The V and J genes are TRBV21-1 and TRBJ2-7; the table's D call of TRBD2 was not tested on the DNA. TRBV21-1 is a pseudogene segment. CDR3 length: 15 amino acids. CDR3 protein: CASSKSPLNSYEQYF. The CDR3 DNA follows: TGTGCCAGCAGCAAATCGCCTCTAAATTCCTACGAGCAGTACTTC.

This sequence joins TRBV10-3 and TRBJ2-1; D perhaps matches TRBD2 (7 bases). V was trimmed by 6 bases and J by 0 bases, leaving 18 bases between them. Germline V gene sequence: CDR1 ENHRY, CDR2 SYGVKD. There are 17 residues in the CDR3. CDR3 protein: CAIRVGGGGPSYNEQFF. The CDR3 coding sequence is TGTGCCATCAGGGTAGGAGGGGGAGGGCCCTCCTACAATGAGCAGTTCTTC.

J is TRBJ1-1 and V is TRBV28; TRBD1 agrees at 8 bases. The germline CDR1 and CDR2 sequences are MDHEN and SYDVKM. This CDR3 is built from 14 residues. V was clipped by 3 bases and J by 7 bases; unmatched bases: 7. CDR3 in amino acids: CASSFSRGQSEAFF. CDR3 in DNA: TGTGCCAGCAGTTTTTCCAGGGGGCAGAGTGAAGCTTTCTTT.

This chain links TRBV9 with TRBJ1-2, with 11 bases identical to TRBD1. Germline CDR1 and CDR2: SGDLS and YYNGEE. V shed 4 bases and J 8 bases; nucleotides not matched to a gene: 7. The length of the CDR3 is 14 residues. The CDR3 nucleotides read TGTGCCAGCAGCACACGGACAGGGGGCGAGGGCTACACCTTC. Residues: CASSTRTGGEGYTF.

CDR3 DNA sequence: TGCGCCAGCAGCCAAGACGTGGCGGGAGATGAGACCGGGGAGCTGTTTTTT. Protein: CASSQDVAGDETGELFF. The genes are TRBV4-3 and TRBJ2-2; TRBD2 matches at 7 bases. With V trimmed by 0 bases and J by 5 bases, 9 bases remained unmatched. This CDR3 is built from 17 residues. Germline assignment: CDR1 LGHNA and CDR2 YSLEER.

V is TRBV11-2 and J is TRBJ2-3, with D maybe TRBD1 (6 bases). Germline lookup yields CDR1 SGHAT and CDR2 FQNNGV. V was trimmed by 5 bases and J by 2 bases, leaving 17 bases between them. The CDR3 extends over 16 amino acids. In DNA form, the CDR3 reads TGTGCCAGCAGCCATCCGGGACAAACCCCCACAGATACGCAGTATTTT. This gives the protein CASSHPGQTPTDTQYF.

V and J are TRBV13 and TRBJ2-7; TRBD1 matches 7 bases. Germline V gene data show CDR1 as PRHDT and CDR2 as FYEKMQ (reference sequence). The trim removed 2 bases at V and 3 bases at J, leaving 7 bases unmatched. The CDR3 loop spans 15 amino acids. CDR3 amino acids: CASSLYRGSSYEQYF. The CDR3 DNA follows: TGTGCCAGCAGCTTATACAGGGGATCTAGCTACGAGCAGTACTTC.

The CDR3 here is CASSLFAEYTDTQYF. CDR3 bases: TGTGCCAGCAGCTTGTTCGCGGAGTACACAGATACGCAGTATTTT. This chain joins TRBV11-2 and TRBJ2-3, with D hard to call. The CDR3 consists of 15 residues. CDR1 SGHAT and CDR2 FQNNGV come from the germline V gene. The V end lost 3 bases, the J end lost 2 bases, and 12 bases lay between the germline ends.

This rearrangement joins TRBV27 to TRBJ2-1; a weak D match, TRBD1 (6 bases). CDR1 and CDR2 (germline): MNHEY, SMNVEV (reference sequence). Trimming pared 4 bases from V and 6 bases from J, leaving 10 bases between. The CDR3 totals 13 residues. The DNA of the CDR3 is TGTGCCAGCAGTTCTACAGGGTTCAATGAGCAGTTCTTC. Its translation is CASSSTGFNEQFF.